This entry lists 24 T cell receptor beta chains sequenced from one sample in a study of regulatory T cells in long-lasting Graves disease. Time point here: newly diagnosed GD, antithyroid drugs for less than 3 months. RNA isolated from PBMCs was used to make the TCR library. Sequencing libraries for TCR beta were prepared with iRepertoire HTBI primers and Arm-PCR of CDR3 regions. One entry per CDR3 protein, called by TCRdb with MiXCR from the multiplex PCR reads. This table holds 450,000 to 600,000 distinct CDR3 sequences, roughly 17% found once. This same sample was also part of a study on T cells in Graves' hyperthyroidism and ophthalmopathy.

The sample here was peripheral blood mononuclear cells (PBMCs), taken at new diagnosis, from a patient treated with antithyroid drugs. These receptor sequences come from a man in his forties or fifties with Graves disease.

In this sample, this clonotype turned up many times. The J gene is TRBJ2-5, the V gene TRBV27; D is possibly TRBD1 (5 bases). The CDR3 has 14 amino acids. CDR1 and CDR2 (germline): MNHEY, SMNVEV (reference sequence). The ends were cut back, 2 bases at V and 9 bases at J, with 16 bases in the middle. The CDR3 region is CASSLAAGLGAQYF. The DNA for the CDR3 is TGTGCCAGCAGTTTAGCGGCAGGGCTTGGGGCCCAGTACTTC.

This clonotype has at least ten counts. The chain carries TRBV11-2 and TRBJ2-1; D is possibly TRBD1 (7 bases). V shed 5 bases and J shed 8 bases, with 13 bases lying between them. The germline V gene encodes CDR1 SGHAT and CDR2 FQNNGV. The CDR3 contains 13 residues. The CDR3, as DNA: TGTGCCAGCAGCCGCGACAGGGAGGATGAGCAGTTCTTC. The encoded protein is CASSRDREDEQFF.

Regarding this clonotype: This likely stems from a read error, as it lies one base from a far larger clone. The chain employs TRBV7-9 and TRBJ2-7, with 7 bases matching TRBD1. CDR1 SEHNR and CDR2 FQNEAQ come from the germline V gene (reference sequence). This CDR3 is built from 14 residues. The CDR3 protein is CATSLAGTDYEQYF. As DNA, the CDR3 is TGTGCCACCAGCTTAGCCGGGACAGACTACGAGCAGTACTTC.

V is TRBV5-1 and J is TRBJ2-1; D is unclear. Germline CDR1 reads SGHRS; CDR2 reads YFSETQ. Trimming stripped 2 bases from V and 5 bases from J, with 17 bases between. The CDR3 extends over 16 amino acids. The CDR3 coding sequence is TGCGCCAGCAGCTTCAGGAGACAACTACTAAACAATGAGCAGTTCTTC. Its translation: CASSFRRQLLNNEQFF.

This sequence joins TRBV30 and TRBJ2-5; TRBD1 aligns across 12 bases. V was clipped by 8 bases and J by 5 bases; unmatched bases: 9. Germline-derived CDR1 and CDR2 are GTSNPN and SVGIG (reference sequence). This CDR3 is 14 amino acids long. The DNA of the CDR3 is TGTGCCCTGACCGGGACAGGGGGCGCGGAGACCCAGTACTTC. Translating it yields CALTGTGGAETQYF.

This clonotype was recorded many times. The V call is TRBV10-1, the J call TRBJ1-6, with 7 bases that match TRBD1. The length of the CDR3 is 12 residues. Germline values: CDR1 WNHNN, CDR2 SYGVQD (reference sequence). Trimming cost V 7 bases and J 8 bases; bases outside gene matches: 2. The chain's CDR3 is CASNQGDSPLHF. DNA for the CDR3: TGCGCCAGCAACCAGGGGGATTCACCCCTCCACTTT.

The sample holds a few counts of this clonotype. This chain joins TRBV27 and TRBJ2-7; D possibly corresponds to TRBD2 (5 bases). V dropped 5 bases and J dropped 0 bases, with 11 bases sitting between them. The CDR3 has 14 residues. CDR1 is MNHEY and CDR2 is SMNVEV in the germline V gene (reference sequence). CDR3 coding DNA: TGTGCCAGCAGTCCCCGCGGGTACTCCTACGAGCAGTACTTC. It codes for CASSPRGYSYEQYF.

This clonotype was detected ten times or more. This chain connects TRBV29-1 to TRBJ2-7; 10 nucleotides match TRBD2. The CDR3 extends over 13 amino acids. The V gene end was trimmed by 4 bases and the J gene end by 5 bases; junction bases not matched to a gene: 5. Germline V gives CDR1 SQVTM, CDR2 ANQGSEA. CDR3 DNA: TGCAGCGTTGTTCGGCTAGCGGGAGACGAGCAGTACTTC. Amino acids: CSVVRLAGDEQYF.

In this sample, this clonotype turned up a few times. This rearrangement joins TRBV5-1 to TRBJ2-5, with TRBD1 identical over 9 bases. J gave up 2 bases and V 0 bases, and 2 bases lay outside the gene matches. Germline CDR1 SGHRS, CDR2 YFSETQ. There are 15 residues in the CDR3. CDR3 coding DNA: TGCGCCAGCAGCTTGGGGACAGGGGTTCAAGAGACCCAGTACTTC. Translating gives CASSLGTGVQETQYF.

CDR3 DNA sequence: TGTGCCACCAGTGACCTCGACACAGATACGCAGTATTTT. This encodes CATSDLDTDTQYF. The chain recombines TRBV24-1 with TRBJ2-3, with D unclear. Per germline, CDR1 KGHDR and CDR2 SFDVKD. Trimming cost V 4 bases and J 2 bases, with 6 bases left between them. The CDR3 covers 13 residues.

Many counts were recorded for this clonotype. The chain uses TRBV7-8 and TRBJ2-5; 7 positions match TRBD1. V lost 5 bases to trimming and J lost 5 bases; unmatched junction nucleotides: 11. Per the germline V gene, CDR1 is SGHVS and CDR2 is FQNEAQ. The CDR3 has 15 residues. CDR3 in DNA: TGTGCCAGCAGCAAAAGCAGGACAGGCAGGGAGACCCAGTACTTC. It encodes CASSKSRTGRETQYF.

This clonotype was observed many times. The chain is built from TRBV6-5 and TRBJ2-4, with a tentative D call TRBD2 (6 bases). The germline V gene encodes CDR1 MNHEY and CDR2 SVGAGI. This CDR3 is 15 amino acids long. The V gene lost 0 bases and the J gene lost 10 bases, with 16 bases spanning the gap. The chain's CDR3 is CASSYSLEGTGIQYF. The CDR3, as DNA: TGTGCCAGCAGTTACTCGTTGGAGGGCACAGGAATTCAGTACTTC.

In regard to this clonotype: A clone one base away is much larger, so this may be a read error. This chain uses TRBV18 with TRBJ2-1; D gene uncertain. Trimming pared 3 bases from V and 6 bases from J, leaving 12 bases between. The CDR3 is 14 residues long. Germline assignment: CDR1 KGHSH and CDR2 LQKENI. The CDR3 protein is CASSPTKACNEQFF. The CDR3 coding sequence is TGTGCCAGCTCACCGACGAAAGCCTGCAATGAGCAGTTCTTC.

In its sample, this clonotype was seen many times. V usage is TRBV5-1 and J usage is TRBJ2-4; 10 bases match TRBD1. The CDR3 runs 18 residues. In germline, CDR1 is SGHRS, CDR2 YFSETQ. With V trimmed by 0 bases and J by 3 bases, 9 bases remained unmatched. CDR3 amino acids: CASSLGTGGPLVKNIQYF. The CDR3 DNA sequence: TGCGCCAGCAGCTTGGGGACAGGGGGACCTTTGGTCAAAAACATTCAGTACTTC.

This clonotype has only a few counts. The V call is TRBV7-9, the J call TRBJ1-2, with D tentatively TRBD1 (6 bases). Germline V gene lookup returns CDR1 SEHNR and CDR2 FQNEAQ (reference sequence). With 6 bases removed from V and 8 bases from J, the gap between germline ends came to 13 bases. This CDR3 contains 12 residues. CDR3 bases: TGTGCCAGCAGTCCCTCGCAGGGGGGCTACACCTTC. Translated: CASSPSQGGYTF.

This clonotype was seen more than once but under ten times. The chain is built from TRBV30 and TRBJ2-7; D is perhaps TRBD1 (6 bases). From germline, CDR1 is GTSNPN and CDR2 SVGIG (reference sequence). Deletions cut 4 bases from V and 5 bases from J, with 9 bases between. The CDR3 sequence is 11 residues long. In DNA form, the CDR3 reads TGTGCCTGGAACCACAGGGACGAGCAGTACTTC. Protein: CAWNHRDEQYF.

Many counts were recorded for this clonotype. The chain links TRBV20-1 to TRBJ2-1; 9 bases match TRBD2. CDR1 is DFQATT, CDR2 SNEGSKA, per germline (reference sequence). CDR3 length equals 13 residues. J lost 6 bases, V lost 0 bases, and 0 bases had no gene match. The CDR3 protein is CSAREREGNEQFF. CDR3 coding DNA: TGCAGTGCTAGAGAGCGGGAGGGCAATGAGCAGTTCTTC.

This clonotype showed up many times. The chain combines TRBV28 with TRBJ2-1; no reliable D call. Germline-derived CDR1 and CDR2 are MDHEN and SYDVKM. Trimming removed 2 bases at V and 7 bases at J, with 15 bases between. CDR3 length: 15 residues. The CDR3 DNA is TGTGCCAGCAGTTTACTCCCCGGCAGCCGGAATGAGCAGTTCTTC. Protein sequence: CASSLLPGSRNEQFF.

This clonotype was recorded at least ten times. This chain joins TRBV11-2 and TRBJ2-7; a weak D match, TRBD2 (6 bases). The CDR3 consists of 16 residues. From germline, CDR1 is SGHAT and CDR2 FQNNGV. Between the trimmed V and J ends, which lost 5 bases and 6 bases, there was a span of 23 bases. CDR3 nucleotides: TGTGCCAGCAGCCAGATCCGGGCCGGCCCAGCGGGCGAGCAGTACTTC. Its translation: CASSQIRAGPAGEQYF.

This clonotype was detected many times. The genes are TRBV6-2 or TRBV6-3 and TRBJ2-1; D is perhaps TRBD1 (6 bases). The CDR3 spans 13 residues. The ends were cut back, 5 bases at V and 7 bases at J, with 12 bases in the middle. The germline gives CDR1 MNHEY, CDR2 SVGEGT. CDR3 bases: TGTGCCAGCAGTGAAAGGGGGTGGAATGAGCAGTTCTTC. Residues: CASSERGWNEQFF.

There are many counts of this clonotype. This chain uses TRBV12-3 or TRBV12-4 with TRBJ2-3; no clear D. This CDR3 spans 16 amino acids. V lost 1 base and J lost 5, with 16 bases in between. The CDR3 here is CASSLGAQRSGDTQYF. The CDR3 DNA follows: TGTGCCAGCAGTTTAGGGGCTCAACGATCGGGAGATACGCAGTATTTT.

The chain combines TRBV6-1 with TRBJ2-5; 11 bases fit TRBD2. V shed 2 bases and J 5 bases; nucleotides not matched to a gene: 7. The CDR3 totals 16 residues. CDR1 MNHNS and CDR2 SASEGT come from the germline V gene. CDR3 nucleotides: TGTGCCAGCAGTGAATTAGCGGGAGGGCCTTTGGAGACCCAGTACTTC. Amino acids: CASSELAGGPLETQYF.

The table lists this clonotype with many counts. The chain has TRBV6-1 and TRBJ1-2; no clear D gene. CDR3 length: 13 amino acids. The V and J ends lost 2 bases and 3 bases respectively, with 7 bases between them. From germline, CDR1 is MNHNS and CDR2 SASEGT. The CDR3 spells CASSEKPDYGYTF. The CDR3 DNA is TGTGCCAGCAGTGAAAAGCCCGACTATGGCTACACCTTC.

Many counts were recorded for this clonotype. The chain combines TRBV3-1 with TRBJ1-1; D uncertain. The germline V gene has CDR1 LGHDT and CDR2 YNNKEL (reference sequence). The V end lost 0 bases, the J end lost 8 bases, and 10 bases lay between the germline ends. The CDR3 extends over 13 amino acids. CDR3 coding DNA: TGTGCCAGCAGCCAAGAAGGCGGTAGGGAAGCTTTCTTT. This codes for CASSQEGGREAFF.